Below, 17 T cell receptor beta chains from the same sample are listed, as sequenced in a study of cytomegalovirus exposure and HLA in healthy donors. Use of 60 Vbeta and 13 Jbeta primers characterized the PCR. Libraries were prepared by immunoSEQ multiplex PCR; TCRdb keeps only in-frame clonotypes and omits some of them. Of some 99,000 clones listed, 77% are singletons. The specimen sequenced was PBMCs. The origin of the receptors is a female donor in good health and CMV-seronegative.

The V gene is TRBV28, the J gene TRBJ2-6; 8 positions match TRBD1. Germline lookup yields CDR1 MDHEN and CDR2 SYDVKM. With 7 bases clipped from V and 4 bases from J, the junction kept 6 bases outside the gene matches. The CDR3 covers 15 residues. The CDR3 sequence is CASISGQAGANVLTF. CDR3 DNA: TGTGCCAGCATCTCGGGACAGGCAGGGGCCAACGTCCTGACTTTC.

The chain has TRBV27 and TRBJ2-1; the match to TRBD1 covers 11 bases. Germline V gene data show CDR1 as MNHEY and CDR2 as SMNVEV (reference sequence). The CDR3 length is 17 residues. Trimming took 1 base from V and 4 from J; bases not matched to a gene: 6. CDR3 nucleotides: TGTGCCAGCAGTTTATATCCCGGACAGGGGGCATACAATGAGCAGTTCTTC. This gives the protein CASSLYPGQGAYNEQFF.

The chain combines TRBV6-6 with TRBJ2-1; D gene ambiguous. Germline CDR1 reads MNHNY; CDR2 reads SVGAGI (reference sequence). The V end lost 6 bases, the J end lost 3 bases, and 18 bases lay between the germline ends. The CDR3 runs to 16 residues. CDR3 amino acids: CASSPRAPGIYNEQFF. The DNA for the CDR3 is TGTGCCAGCAGCCCACGTGCCCCGGGTATCTACAATGAGCAGTTCTTC.

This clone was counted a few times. The CDR3 here is CSALSSYNSPLHF. The CDR3 DNA sequence: TGCAGCGCGCTAAGCTCCTATAATTCACCCCTCCACTTT. The J gene is TRBJ1-6, the V gene TRBV29-1; no definite D call. The ends were cut back, 7 bases at V and 0 bases at J, with 7 bases in the middle. The germline gives CDR1 SQVTM, CDR2 ANQGSEA. The CDR3 runs to 13 residues.

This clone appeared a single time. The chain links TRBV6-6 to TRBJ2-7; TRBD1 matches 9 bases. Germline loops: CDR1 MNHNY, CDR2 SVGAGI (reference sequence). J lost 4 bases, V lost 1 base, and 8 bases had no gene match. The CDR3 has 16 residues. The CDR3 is CASSYWGTGPSYEQYF. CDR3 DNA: TGTGCCAGCAGTTACTGGGGGACAGGGCCATCGTACGAGCAGTACTTC.

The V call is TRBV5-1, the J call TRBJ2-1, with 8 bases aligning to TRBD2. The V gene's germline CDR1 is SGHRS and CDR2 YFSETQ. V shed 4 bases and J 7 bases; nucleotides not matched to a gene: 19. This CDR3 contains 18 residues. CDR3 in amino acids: CASSPNPPTGGPLNEQFF. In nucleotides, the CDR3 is TGCGCCAGCAGCCCCAATCCACCCACGGGAGGGCCCTTAAATGAGCAGTTCTTC.

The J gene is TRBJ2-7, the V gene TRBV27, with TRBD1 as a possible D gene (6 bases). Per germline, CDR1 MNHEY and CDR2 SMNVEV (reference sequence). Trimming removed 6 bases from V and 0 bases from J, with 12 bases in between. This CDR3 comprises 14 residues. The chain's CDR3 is CASSPGQYSYEQYF. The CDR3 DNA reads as TGTGCCAGCAGCCCCGGACAGTACTCCTACGAGCAGTACTTC.

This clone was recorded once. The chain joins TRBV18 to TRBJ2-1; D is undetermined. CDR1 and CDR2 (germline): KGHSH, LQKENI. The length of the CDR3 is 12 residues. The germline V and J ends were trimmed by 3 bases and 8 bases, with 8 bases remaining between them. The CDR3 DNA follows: TGTGCCAGCTCACCGTCCGTCGATGAGCAGTTCTTC. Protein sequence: CASSPSVDEQFF.

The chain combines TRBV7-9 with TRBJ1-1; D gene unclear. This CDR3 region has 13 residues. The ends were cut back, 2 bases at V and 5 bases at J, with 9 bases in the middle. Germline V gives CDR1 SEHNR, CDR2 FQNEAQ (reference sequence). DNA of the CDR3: TGTGCCAGCAGCTTACGACTGGATACTGAAGCTTTCTTT. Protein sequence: CASSLRLDTEAFF.

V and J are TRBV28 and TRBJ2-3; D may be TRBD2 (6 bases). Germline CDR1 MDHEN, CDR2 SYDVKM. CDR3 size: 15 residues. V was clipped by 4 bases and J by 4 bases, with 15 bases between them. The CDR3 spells CASSSRGSNPDTQYF. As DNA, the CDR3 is TGTGCCAGCAGTTCCCGGGGGAGCAACCCAGATACGCAGTATTTT.

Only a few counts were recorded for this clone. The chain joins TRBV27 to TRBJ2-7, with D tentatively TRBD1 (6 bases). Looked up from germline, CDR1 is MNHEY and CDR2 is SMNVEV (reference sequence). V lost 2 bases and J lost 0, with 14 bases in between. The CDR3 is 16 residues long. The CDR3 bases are TGTGCCAGCAGTTTAGTCACAGGGCGGTCCTCCTACGAGCAGTACTTC. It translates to CASSLVTGRSSYEQYF.

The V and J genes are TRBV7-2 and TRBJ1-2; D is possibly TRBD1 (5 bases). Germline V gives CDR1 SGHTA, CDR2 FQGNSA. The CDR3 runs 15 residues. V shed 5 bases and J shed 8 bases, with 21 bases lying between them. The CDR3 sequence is CASSLRIGTGGGYTF. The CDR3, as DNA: TGTGCCAGCAGCCTTAGGATTGGGACGGGGGGGGGCTACACCTTC.

CDR3 residues: CATDATPGGQPQHF. The CDR3 nucleotides are TGTGCCACCGATGCAACCCCAGGGGGTCAGCCCCAGCATTTT. The V call is TRBV2, the J call TRBJ1-5; TRBD1 matches 7 bases. Germline CDR1 SNHLY, CDR2 FYNNEI. After removal of 10 bases from V and 6 bases from J, the junction contained 12 bases not matched to a gene. The CDR3 runs 14 residues. Supplemented by reference TRBV2 and TRBJ1-5, the full variable domain reads EPEVTQTPSHQVTQMGQEVILRCVPISNHLYFYWYRQILGQKVEFLVSFYNNEISEKSEIFDDQFSVERPDGSNFTLKIRSTKLEDSAMYFCATDATPGGQPQHFGDGTRLSIL.

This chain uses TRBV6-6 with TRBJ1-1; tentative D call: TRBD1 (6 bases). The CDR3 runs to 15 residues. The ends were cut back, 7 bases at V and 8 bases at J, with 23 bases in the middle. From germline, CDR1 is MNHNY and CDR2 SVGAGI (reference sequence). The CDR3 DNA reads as TGTGCCAGCAAATCGGGGGCGGGGGCATCTTCGGAAGCTTTCTTT. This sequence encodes CASKSGAGASSEAFF.

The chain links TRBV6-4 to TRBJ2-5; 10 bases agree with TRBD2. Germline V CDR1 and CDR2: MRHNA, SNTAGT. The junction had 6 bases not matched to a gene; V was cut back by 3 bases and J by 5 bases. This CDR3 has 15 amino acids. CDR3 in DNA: TGTGCCAGCAGTGAGGCTAGCGGGAGTGTGGAGACCCAGTACTTC. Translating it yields CASSEASGSVETQYF.

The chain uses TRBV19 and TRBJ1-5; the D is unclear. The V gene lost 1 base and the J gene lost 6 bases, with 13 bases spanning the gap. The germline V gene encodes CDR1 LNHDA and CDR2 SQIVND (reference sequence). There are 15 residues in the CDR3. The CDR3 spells CASSIGEGRVQPQHF. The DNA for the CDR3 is TGTGCCAGTAGTATAGGGGAGGGTCGTGTTCAGCCCCAGCATTTT.

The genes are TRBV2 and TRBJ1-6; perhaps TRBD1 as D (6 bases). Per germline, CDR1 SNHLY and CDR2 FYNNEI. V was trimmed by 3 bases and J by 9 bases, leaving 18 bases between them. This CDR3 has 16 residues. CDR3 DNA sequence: TGTGCCAGCAGTGACTTAGGGGGGGCGACGAGTTCACCCCTCCACTTT. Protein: CASSDLGGATSSPLHF.